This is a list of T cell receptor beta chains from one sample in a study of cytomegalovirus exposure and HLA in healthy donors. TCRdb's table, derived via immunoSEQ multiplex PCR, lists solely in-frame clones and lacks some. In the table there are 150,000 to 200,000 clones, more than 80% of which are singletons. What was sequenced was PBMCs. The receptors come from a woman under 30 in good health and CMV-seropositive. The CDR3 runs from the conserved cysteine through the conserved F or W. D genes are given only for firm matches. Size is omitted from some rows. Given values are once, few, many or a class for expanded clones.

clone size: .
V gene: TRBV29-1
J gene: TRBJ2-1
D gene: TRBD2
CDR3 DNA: TGCAGCGTTGGGTCCCCGGGGGGGATTCTTGAGCAGTTCTTC
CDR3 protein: CSVGSPGGILEQFF

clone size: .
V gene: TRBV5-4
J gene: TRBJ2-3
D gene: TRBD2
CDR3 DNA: TGTGCCAGCAGCCCAGAGCTCCTAGCGGGGGGGCTAGATACGCAGTATTTT
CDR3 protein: CASSPELLAGGLDTQYF

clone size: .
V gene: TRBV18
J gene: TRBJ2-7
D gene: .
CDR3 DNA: TGTGCCAGCTCACCACTCGAGGGTCGAGAGCAGTACTTC
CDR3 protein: CASSPLEGREQYF

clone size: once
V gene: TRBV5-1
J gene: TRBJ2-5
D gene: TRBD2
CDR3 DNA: TGCGCCAGCAGCATGGGGACTAGCGGGGGGCAAGAGACCCAGTACTTC
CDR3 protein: CASSMGTSGGQETQYF

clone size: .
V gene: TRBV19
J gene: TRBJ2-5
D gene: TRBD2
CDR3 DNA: TGTGCCAGTTCCCGTAGCGGGGGCCCCAGGACCCAGTACTTC
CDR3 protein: CASSRSGGPRTQYF

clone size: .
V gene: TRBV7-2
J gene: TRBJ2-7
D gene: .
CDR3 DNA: TGTGCCAGCAGGGGGGGATCCTACGAGCAGTACTTC
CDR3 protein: CASRGGSYEQYF

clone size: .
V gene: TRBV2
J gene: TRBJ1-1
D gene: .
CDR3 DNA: TGTGCCAGCAGTGTTAATGGGGGGGAGTCTAGCACTGAAGCTTTCTTT
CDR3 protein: CASSVNGGESSTEAFF

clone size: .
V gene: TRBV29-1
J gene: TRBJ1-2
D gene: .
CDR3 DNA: TGCAGCGTTGACCGGGGGGTCTATGGCTACACCTTC
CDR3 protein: CSVDRGVYGYTF

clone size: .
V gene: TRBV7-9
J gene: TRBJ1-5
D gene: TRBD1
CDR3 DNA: TGTGCCAGCAGCGCAGACAGGGGTAATCAGCCCCAGCATTTT
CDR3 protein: CASSADRGNQPQHF

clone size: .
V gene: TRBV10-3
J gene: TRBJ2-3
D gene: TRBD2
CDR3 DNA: TGTGCCATCAGTAGCGGGGGGGCCACAGATACGCAGTATTTT
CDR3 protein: CAISSGGATDTQYF

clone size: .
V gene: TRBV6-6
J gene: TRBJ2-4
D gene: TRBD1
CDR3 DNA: TGTGCCAGCAGTTTTCCGGGACAGGGCGCCAAAAACATTCAGTACTTC
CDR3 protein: CASSFPGQGAKNIQYF

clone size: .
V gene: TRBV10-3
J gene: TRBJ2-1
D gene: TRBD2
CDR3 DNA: TGTGCCACTGGGACTAGCGGGGGCCGTTACAATGAGCAGTTCTTC
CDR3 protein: CATGTSGGRYNEQFF

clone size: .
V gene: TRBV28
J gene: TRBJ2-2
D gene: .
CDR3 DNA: TGTGCCAGCAGTTTACCCGGACAGAACACCGGGGAGCTGTTTTTT
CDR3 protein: CASSLPGQNTGELFF

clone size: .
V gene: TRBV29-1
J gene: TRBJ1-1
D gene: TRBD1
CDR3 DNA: TGCAGCGTCCGACAGGGGGCAGTTAACACTGAAGCTTTCTTT
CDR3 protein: CSVRQGAVNTEAFF

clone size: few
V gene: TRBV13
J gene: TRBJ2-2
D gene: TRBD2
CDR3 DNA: TGTGCCAGCAGCTTAACTAGCGGGGGGGCGACCGGGGAGCTGTTTTTT
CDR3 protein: CASSLTSGGATGELFF

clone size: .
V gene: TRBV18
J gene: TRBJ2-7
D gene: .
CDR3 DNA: TGTGCCAGCTCATCAGCTATGGCAGGGGACGAGCAGTACTTC
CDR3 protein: CASSSAMAGDEQYF